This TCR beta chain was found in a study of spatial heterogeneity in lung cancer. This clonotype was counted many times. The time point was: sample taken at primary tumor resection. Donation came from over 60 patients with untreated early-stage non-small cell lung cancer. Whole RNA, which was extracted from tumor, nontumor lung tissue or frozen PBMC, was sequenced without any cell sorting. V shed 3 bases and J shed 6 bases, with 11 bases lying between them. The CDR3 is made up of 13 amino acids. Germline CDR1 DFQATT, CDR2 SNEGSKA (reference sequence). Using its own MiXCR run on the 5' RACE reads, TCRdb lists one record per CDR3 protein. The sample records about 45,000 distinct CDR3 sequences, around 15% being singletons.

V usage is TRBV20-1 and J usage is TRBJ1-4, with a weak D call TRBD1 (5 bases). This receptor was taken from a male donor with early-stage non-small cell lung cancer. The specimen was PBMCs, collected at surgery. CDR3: CSASPRGDEKLFF. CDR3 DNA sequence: TGCAGTGCTAGTCCCCGGGGGGATGAAAAACTGTTTTTT.